The entry below gives a single T cell receptor beta chain sequence along with its context. Its specificity is unknown. The method was immunoSEQ multiplex PCR; TCRdb's version includes in-frame clones alone and lacks a portion of them. The repertoire holds 350,000 to 550,000 clones, with roughly nine tenths as singletons. Treatment of the sample: 15 to 20 received Ad26.COV2.S at low or high dose, single or two shots; about 5 received placebo; per-sample allocation not given. Sampling happened 63 days after the first vaccine or placebo injection. The vaccine delivered Wuhan-strain SARS-CoV-2 spike through an Ad26 vector. The data derive from a study of Ad26.COV2.S vaccination and SARS-CoV-2 variants. Study-level background: The study gave Ad26.COV2.S intramuscularly, once or twice 56 days apart.

Broader study findings: Spike-specific TCR breadth ran higher among vaccine recipients than placebo recipients. Placebo recipients and vaccine recipients were similar in non-spike TCR breadth.

CDR1 is MGHDK, CDR2 SYGVNS, per germline. The CDR3 has 12 residues. Trimming pared 1 base from V and 9 bases from J, leaving 10 bases between. The sample in question was peripheral blood, obtained in a trial of Ad26.COV2.S vaccine versus placebo. The rearrangement uses TRBV25-1 and TRBJ2-7; D possibly corresponds to TRBD1 (6 bases). The receptor was derived from a person between 18 and 60 years old who received the Ad26.COV2.S COVID-19 vaccine or a placebo. CDR3 protein: CASSESIRGQYF. In nucleotides, the CDR3 is TGTGCCAGCAGTGAATCGATCAGGGGGCAGTACTTC.